The rows below give T cell receptor beta chains drawn from one sample of a study of cytomegalovirus exposure and HLA in healthy donors. Method: immunoSEQ multiplex PCR; TCRdb's copy keeps in-frame clones and lacks some. Among more than 250,000 clones, around 91% were seen once, and the ten largest hold approximately 3.1%. The material sequenced was PBMCs. The receptors were sampled from a woman aged 25-40 years in good health and CMV-seronegative. CDR3s include the opening cysteine and the closing phenylalanine or tryptophan. A D gene is named only where the DNA matches it firmly. Clone size is stated in some rows and not others, as once, few, many or a class when expanded.

>TRBV27|.|TRBJ2-1|.
TGTGCCAGCAGTTTATCGACTAGATTGTCCTACAATGAGCAGTTCTTC
CASSLSTRLSYNEQFF
>TRBV2|.|TRBJ2-7|TRBD1
TGTGCCACCGGGACAGGACTTAGCTCCTACGAGCAGTACTTC
CATGTGLSSYEQYF
>TRBV2|once|TRBJ2-3|.
TGTGCCAGCAGTGATATCGGGTCTAGCACAGATACGCAGTATTTT
CASSDIGSSTDTQYF
>TRBV27|.|TRBJ2-5|.
TGTGCCAGCAGTCTAGCCGGCGCAGGCCTCCAAGAGACCCAGTACTTC
CASSLAGAGLQETQYF
>TRBV29-1|.|TRBJ2-5|TRBD1
TGCAGCGTGGTGGGGCCGGGACAGCCCCAAGAGACCCAGTACTTC
CSVVGPGQPQETQYF
>TRBV7-9|.|TRBJ2-3|TRBD2
TGTGCCAGCAGCTTAGAAACGAGCGGGAGGGCCTCAGATACGCAGTATTTT
CASSLETSGRASDTQYF
>TRBV27|once|TRBJ2-1|TRBD1
TGTGCCAGCAGTTCGAGCCGGACAGGGGATGAGCAGTTCTTC
CASSSSRTGDEQFF
>TRBV2|once|TRBJ2-5|.
TGTGCCAGCACCCGACTAGTATCGCTTGAGACCCAGTACTTC
CASTRLVSLETQYF
>TRBV4-3|.|TRBJ1-1|.
TGCGCCAGCAGCCAAGAGGGGTGGGGTGAAGCTTTCTTT
CASSQEGWGEAFF
>TRBV2|.|TRBJ2-1|TRBD2
TGTGCCAGCAGTGAGGCTATAACTAGCGGGAGGCTGGAGGAGCAGTTCTTC
CASSEAITSGRLEEQFF
>TRBV27|.|TRBJ2-1|TRBD1
TGTGCCAGCAGTTTTTCGGACAGGGACTACAATGAGCAGTTCTTC
CASSFSDRDYNEQFF
>TRBV2|.|TRBJ2-3|.
TGTGCCAGCAGTGGGCCGGGACCCCACACAGATACGCAGTATTTT
CASSGPGPHTDTQYF
>TRBV25-1|.|TRBJ2-7|TRBD2
TGTGCCACCTCTGGGACTAGCGAGGTTTACGAGCAGTACTTC
CATSGTSEVYEQYF
>TRBV5-4|once|TRBJ2-1|.
TGTGCCAGCAGTTCTAGCGTGCTTGAGCAGTTCTTC
CASSSSVLEQFF
>TRBV11-2|once|TRBJ2-7|.
TGTGCCAGCAGCCTGACCCGGGTGACAACCGAGCAGTACTTC
CASSLTRVTTEQYF
>TRBV5-1|.|TRBJ2-1|TRBD2
TGCGCCAGCAGCTTGACGGGACTAGCGGTGAACAATGAGCAGTTCTTC
CASSLTGLAVNNEQFF
>TRBV27|.|TRBJ2-7|.
TGTGCCAGCAGTTTATCAAAGGCCTACGAGCAGTACTTC
CASSLSKAYEQYF
>TRBV29-1|.|TRBJ2-3|TRBD1
TGCAGCGTTGGTTTTAGCCGGGGTAGGGGGCGCACAGATACGCAGTATTTT
CSVGFSRGRGRTDTQYF
>TRBV5-4|.|TRBJ1-4|TRBD1
TGTGCCAGCAGCAGAGGACAGGGAATTGAAAAACTGTTTTTT
CASSRGQGIEKLFF
>TRBV4-2|.|TRBJ2-3|.
TGTGCCAGCAGCGTACGAGGAGAGGATACGCAGTATTTT
CASSVRGEDTQYF
>TRBV7-2|.|TRBJ1-2|TRBD1
TGTGCCAGCAGCCCCGACAGGGGGTACGGTGGCTACACCTTC
CASSPDRGYGGYTF
>TRBV6-6|.|TRBJ2-1|.
TGTGCCAGCAGTTCCGACTTGAATGAGCAGTTCTTC
CASSSDLNEQFF
>TRBV29-1|once|TRBJ2-7|.
TGCAGCGTTGAAGATAGCTCCTACGAGCAGTACTTC
CSVEDSSYEQYF
>TRBV6-5|.|TRBJ2-7|TRBD1
TGTGCCAGCAGTTATGGGGACAGCTCCTACGAGCAGTACTTC
CASSYGDSSYEQYF
>TRBV4-1|.|TRBJ2-7|TRBD2
TGCGCCAGCAGCCCCCAGCTAGGCTCCCGGGGGGGGGACGAGCAGTACTTC
CASSPQLGSRGGDEQYF
>TRBV30|.|TRBJ2-1|TRBD1
TGTGCCTGGAGTGTAGAGACAGGGGGCAGGGAGCAGTTCTTC
CAWSVETGGREQFF
>TRBV11-3|.|TRBJ2-1|.
TGTGCCAGCAGCTTAGCCCCCGGCCGCATTGGCCACAATGAGCAGTTCTTC
CASSLAPGRIGHNEQFF
>TRBV11-2|.|TRBJ2-1|TRBD2
TGTGCCAGCACCCCGCGGGGGAGGCGGGCCTTTGACAATGAGCAGTTCTTC
CASTPRGRRAFDNEQFF
>TRBV18|.|TRBJ1-5|.
TGTGCCAGCTCTACGGACAAGAATCAGCCCCAGCATTTT
CASSTDKNQPQHF
>TRBV4-1|.|TRBJ1-2|TRBD1
TGCGCCAGCAGCCAAGATCCCGGGACAGGGGGCCGGGGCTACACCTTC
CASSQDPGTGGRGYTF
>TRBV2|once|TRBJ1-3|.
TGTGCCAGCAGTGAAGGCAGGGTCTCTGGAAACACCATATATTTT
CASSEGRVSGNTIYF
>TRBV4-1|.|TRBJ2-5|TRBD1
TGCGCCAGCAGCCAAACAGGGGGCCAAGAGACCCAGTACTTC
CASSQTGGQETQYF
>TRBV7-8|.|TRBJ2-5|.
TGTGCCAGCAGCTTAGCGTTGCTAGCGGAGACCCAGTACTTC
CASSLALLAETQYF
>TRBV9|.|TRBJ2-3|TRBD2
TGTGCCAGCAGCGTAGCTAGCGGAGCTACAGATACGCAGTATTTT
CASSVASGATDTQYF
>TRBV5-1|.|TRBJ2-3|TRBD1
TGCGCCAGCAGCTTGATAACAGGGGGCCGGTCGGATACGCAGTATTTT
CASSLITGGRSDTQYF
>TRBV29-1|.|TRBJ2-5|.
TGCAGCGTTGAAGGATGGTGGGAGAGGGGGATAGAGACCCAGTACTTC
CSVEGWWERGIETQYF
>TRBV5-1|.|TRBJ2-3|TRBD2
TGCGCCAGCAGCTTCAACAGCGGCTTACAGAGCGGGAGGGCCCGCGGTACAGATACGCAGTATTTT
CASSFNSGLQSGRARGTDTQYF
>TRBV13|.|TRBJ2-3|TRBD1
TGTGCCAGCAGCTCCCGGGACAGTGAAGATACGCAGTATTTT
CASSSRDSEDTQYF
>TRBV7-7|.|TRBJ2-5|.
TGTGCCAGCAGCTTAGTGGGGACCCGACAAGAGACCCAGTACTTC
CASSLVGTRQETQYF
>TRBV5-1|.|TRBJ2-1|TRBD2
TGCGCCAGCAGCTTGTATCTAGCGGGAGCAGATTTGTCCAATGAGCAGTTCTTC
CASSLYLAGADLSNEQFF
>TRBV13|.|TRBJ2-1|TRBD2
TGTGCCAGCAGCCCTTTGGGGACTAGCGGACTATACAATGAGCAGTTCTTC
CASSPLGTSGLYNEQFF
>TRBV29-1|once|TRBJ1-2|.
TGCAGCGTTGAATTAGGACCTTATGGCTACACCTTC
CSVELGPYGYTF
>TRBV7-8|.|TRBJ2-7|TRBD1
TGTGCCAGCAGCCAGACGACAGGGGCGCCCTACGAGCAGTACTTC
CASSQTTGAPYEQYF
>TRBV19|.|TRBJ2-7|.
TGTGCCAGTAGTATCCAGGGGCACTACGAGCAGTACTTC
CASSIQGHYEQYF
>TRBV19|many|TRBJ2-3|.
TGTGCCAGTAGTTTCACTTACACAGATACGCAGTATTTT
CASSFTYTDTQYF
>TRBV19|.|TRBJ2-7|.
TGTGCCAGTAGTATAACCGTCTACTACGAGCAGTACTTC
CASSITVYYEQYF
>TRBV4-3|.|TRBJ1-4|.
TGCGCCAGCAGCCAAGTTGTATCTAATGAAAAACTGTTTTTT
CASSQVVSNEKLFF
>TRBV6-5|.|TRBJ2-7|TRBD2
TGTGCCAGCAACCCGGGGCTAGCGGGAGGCGAGCAGTACTTC
CASNPGLAGGEQYF
>TRBV9|.|TRBJ2-2|TRBD2
TGTGCCAGCAGCGTAGGGCTAGCGGGAGCGACTAACACCGGGGAGCTGTTTTTT
CASSVGLAGATNTGELFF
>TRBV28|.|TRBJ2-5|.
TGTGCCAGCAGTTATGGGAACAGGGGGGGCGAAGAGACCCAGTACTTC
CASSYGNRGGEETQYF
>TRBV29-1|.|TRBJ1-2|TRBD1
TGCAGCGTTGCAGGGGGCGAACGCTACACCTTC
CSVAGGERYTF
>TRBV9|.|TRBJ1-2|.
TGTGCCAGCAGCGTAGACATTAACTATGGCTACACCTTC
CASSVDINYGYTF
>TRBV27|.|TRBJ2-3|TRBD1
TGTGCCAGCAGTAAGACAGGGCCCGATACGCAGTATTTT
CASSKTGPDTQYF
>TRBV18|once|TRBJ2-1|TRBD2
TGTGCCAGCGCCACCGCGGGAGGGCCGGAGTACAATGAGCAGTTCTTC
CASATAGGPEYNEQFF
>TRBV21-1|.|TRBJ1-1|.
TGTGCCAGCAGAGAGCGCCTAGCTACAATTCGCACTGAAGCTTTCTTT
CASRERLATIRTEAFF